The next 3 T cell receptor beta chains were all read from a single sample in a study of memory CD4+ T cells and cytomegalovirus serostatus (dated by TCRdb to about 2019). Library prep was done by the immunoSEQ multiplex PCR assay. In TCRdb, the immuneACCESS table is reduced to in-frame sequences with V and J assigned. These tables do not hold every clone; where another copy was compared, an unresolved V gene accounts for under half, and the others remain unexplained. Counted in this sample were approximately 63,000 clones; roughly 80% of them appeared once. The ten largest clones represent around 0.58% of the sample. Single viable CD3+CD4+CD8-CD45RO+ cells were sorted as memory CD4+ T cells on a FACSAria II. Sequencing input: memory CD4+ T cells from blood. The receptors originated from an adult in good health and CMV-seronegative. Some clones in this sample may be carry-over from other donors' samples.

J is TRBJ1-5 and V is TRBV2; TRBD1 matches 7 bases. The CDR3 is made up of 15 amino acids. Germline V gene data show CDR1 as SNHLY and CDR2 as FYNNEI. The ends lost 5 bases at V and 6 bases at J; junction bases unmatched: 10. The CDR3: CASSSLTGLRQPQHF. The CDR3 bases are TGTGCCAGCAGTTCGCTGACAGGGCTGCGTCAGCCCCAGCATTTT.

This clone occurred a few times. Other DNA sequences in this specimen translate into the identical CDR3. This chain uses TRBV7-2 with TRBJ2-7; 8 bases are shared with TRBD2. J was trimmed by 2 bases and V by 4 bases; bases with no gene match: 4. Germline loops: CDR1 SGHTA, CDR2 FQGNSA. This CDR3 has 14 residues. DNA for the CDR3: TGTGCCAGCAGCTCGGCGGGAGGCGCCTACGAGCAGTACTTC. Amino acids: CASSSAGGAYEQYF.

The chain has TRBV27 and TRBJ1-2, with D possibly being TRBD1 (5 bases). The CDR3 is made up of 13 amino acids. Germline V gene sequence: CDR1 MNHEY, CDR2 SMNVEV (reference sequence). V shed 2 bases and J shed 6 bases, with 10 bases lying between them. The CDR3 DNA reads as TGTGCCAGCAGTTTACGGGGGGGGAATGGCTACACCTTC. Residues: CASSLRGGNGYTF.